This TCR beta chain derives from a study of blood T cells in healthy people across ages. In regard to this clonotype: Its antigen is as yet unknown.

Overall study results and limits: It was found that TCR beta diversity correlated strongly with the percentage of naive T cells.

Together with a sample-barcoded 5' primer, a J-beta primer mix was included in a second PCR lasting roughly 7 to 11 cycles. TCRdb re-derived calls from the 5' RACE reads in MiXCR, one entry per CDR3 protein. The repertoire holds nearly 1 million distinct CDR3 sequences, with roughly half as singletons. The germline V gene has CDR1 MDHEN and CDR2 SYDVKM. The length of the CDR3 is 16 residues. The V end was cut by 5 bases, the J end by 4 bases, with 20 bases between. This rearrangement joins TRBV28 to TRBJ1-2; D uncertain. The clonotype was recovered from a woman aged 55-69 years in good health. The sequencing input was blood. CDR3 in DNA: TGTGCCAGCAGTCACCTACACGACAACCTGGGCTATGGCTACACCTTC. Encoded protein: CASSHLHDNLGYGYTF.